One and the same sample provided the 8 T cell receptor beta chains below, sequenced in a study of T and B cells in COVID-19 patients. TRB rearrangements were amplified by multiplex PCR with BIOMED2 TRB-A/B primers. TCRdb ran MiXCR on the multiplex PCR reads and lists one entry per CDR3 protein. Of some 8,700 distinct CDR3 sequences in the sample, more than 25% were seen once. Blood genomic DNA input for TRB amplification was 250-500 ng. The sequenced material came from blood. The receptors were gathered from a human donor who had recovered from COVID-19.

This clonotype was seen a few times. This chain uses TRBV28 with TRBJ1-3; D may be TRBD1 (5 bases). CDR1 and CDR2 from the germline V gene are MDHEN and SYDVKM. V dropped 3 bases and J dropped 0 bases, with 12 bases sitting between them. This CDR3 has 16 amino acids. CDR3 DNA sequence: TGTGCCAGCAGTTTTGCGGGGGTTAGCTCTGGAAACACCATATATTTT. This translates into CASSFAGVSSGNTIYF.

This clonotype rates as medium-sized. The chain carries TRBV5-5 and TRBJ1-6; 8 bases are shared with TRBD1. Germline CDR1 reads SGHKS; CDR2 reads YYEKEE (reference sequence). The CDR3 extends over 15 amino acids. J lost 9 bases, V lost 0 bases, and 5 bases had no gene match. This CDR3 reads CASSLEAGGPSPLHF. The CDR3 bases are TGTGCCAGCAGCTTGGAGGCAGGGGGCCCTTCACCCCTCCACTTT. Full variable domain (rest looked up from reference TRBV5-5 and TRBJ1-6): DAGVTQSPTHLIKTRGQQVTLRCSPISGHKSVSWYQQVLGQGPQFIFQYYEKEERGRGNFPDRFSARQFPNYSSELNVNALLLGDSALYLCASSLEAGGPSPLHFGNGTRLTVT.

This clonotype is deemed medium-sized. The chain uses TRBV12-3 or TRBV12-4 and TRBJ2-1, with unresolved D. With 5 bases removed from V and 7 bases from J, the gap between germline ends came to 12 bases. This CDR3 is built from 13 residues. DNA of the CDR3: TGTGCCAGCAGTCACCCAAGCCGTAATGAGCAGTTCTTC. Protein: CASSHPSRNEQFF.

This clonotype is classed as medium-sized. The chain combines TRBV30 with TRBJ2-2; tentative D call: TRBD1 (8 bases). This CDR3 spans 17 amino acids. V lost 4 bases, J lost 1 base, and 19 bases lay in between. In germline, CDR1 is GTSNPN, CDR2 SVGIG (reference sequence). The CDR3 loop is CAWTLFGGTGNTGELFF. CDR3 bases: TGTGCCTGGACCCTATTCGGGGGGACAGGGAACACCGGGGAGCTGTTTTTT. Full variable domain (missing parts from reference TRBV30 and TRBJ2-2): SQTIHQWPATLVQPVGSPLSLECTVEGTSNPNLYWYRQAAGRGLQLLFYSVGIGQISSEVPQNLSASRPQDRQFILSSKKLLLSDSGFYLCAWTLFGGTGNTGELFFGEGSRLTVL.

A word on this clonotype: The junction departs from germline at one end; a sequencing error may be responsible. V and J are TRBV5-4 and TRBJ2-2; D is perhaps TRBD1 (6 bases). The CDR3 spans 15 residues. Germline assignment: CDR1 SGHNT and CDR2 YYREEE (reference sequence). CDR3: CASSLKDREFVQLFF. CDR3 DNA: TGCGCCAGCAGCTTGAAGGACAGAGAGTTCGTTCAGCTGTTTTTT.

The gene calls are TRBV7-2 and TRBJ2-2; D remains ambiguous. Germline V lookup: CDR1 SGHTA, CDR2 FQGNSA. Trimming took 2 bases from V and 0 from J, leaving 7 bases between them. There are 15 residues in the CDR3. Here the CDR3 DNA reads TGTGCCAGCAGCTTAAGACATTCGAACACCGGGGAGCTGTTTTTT. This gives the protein CASSLRHSNTGELFF.

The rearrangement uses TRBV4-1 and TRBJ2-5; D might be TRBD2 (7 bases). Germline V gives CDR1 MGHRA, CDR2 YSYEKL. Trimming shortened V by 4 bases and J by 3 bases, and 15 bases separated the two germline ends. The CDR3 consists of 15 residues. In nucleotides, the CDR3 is TGCGCCAGCAGCCCGTTAGGGGGGGGGGAAGAGACCCAGTACTTC. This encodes CASSPLGGGEETQYF.

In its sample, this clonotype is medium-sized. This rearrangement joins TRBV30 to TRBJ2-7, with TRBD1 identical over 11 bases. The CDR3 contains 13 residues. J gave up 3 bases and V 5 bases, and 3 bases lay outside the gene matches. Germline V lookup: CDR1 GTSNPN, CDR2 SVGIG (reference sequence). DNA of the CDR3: TGTGCCTGGGACGGGACAGGGGGCTACGAGCAGTACTTC. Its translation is CAWDGTGGYEQYF.